Shown below are 16 T cell receptor beta chains from a single sample sequenced in a study of blood T cell repertoires in COVID-19. TCRdb's copy holds only in-frame clones and misses some; the assay was immunoSEQ multiplex PCR. The data hold 250,000 or so clones, with 75% to 90% observed a single time. The sequencing input was peripheral blood. The receptors come from a woman aged 40-49 years who had recovered from COVID-19.

This rearrangement joins TRBV5-1 to TRBJ1-1; D ambiguous. V lost 0 bases and J 7 bases, leaving 19 bases between the germline ends. This CDR3 comprises 16 residues. Per the germline V gene, CDR1 is SGHRS and CDR2 is YFSETQ. CDR3 in amino acids: CASSLAPGVVNDEAFF. CDR3 nucleotide sequence: TGCGCCAGCAGCTTGGCCCCCGGAGTCGTTAATGATGAAGCTTTCTTT.

V and J are TRBV5-1 and TRBJ2-6; 7 bases map to TRBD1. The J segment lost 4 bases and the V segment lost 2 bases, leaving 18 bases of the junction unmatched. The CDR3 runs 20 residues. Germline loops: CDR1 SGHRS, CDR2 YFSETQ. The DNA of the CDR3 is TGCGCCAGCAGCTTAAGGGCCCCTACAGGGGTCCCCGTCGGGGCCAACGTCCTGACTTTC. Its protein product is CASSLRAPTGVPVGANVLTF.

The chain recombines TRBV14 with TRBJ1-1, with 7 bases matching TRBD1. J was trimmed by 6 bases and V by 4 bases; bases with no gene match: 11. From germline, CDR1 is SGHDN and CDR2 FVKESK. The length of the CDR3 is 15 residues. CDR3 protein: CASSRITGANAEAFF. The CDR3, as DNA: TGTGCCAGCAGCCGGATCACAGGGGCTAACGCTGAAGCTTTCTTT. Combining the CDR3 with reference TRBV14 and TRBJ1-1 gives the whole variable domain EAGVTQFPSHSVIEKGQTVTLRCDPISGHDNLYWYRRVMGKEIKFLLHFVKESKQDESGMPNNRFLAERTGGTYSTLKVQPAELEDSGVYFCASSRITGANAEAFFGQGTRLTVV.

The rearrangement joins TRBV9 to TRBJ2-7; TRBD2 is a possible D gene (5 bases). The ends were cut back, 0 bases at V and 4 bases at J, with 11 bases in the middle. The germline V gene encodes CDR1 SGDLS and CDR2 YYNGEE. The CDR3 extends over 14 amino acids. CDR3 nucleotides: TGTGCCAGCAGCGTAGACCCTAGCTCGTACGAGCAGTACTTC. Its translation: CASSVDPSSYEQYF.

The CDR3 nucleotides are TGCGCCAGCATCCCACCCCGAGAGAACTATGGCTACACCTTC. It specifies CASIPPRENYGYTF. V gene TRBV10-1 combines with J gene TRBJ1-2; the D is unclear. CDR3 length: 14 amino acids. Germline V gives CDR1 WNHNN, CDR2 SYGVQD (reference sequence). V lost 7 bases to trimming and J lost 2 bases, with 14 bases between them.

The chain joins TRBV2 to TRBJ1-2; D gene ambiguous. V lost 2 bases, J lost 4 bases, and 17 bases lay in between. Per the germline V gene, CDR1 is SNHLY and CDR2 is FYNNEI. The CDR3 consists of 16 residues. The CDR3 region is CASSEYGNREAYGYTF. The CDR3 DNA reads TGTGCCAGCAGTGAATACGGGAATCGGGAGGCCTATGGCTACACCTTC.

V usage is TRBV6-5 and J usage is TRBJ2-4; D is undetermined. The CDR3 loop spans 13 amino acids. CDR1 MNHEY and CDR2 SVGAGI come from the germline V gene. The V end lost 4 bases, the J end lost 0 bases, and 4 bases lay between the germline ends. As DNA, the CDR3 is TGTGCCAGCAGTTTACTAGCCAAAAACATTCAGTACTTC. This translates into CASSLLAKNIQYF.

The chain employs TRBV7-9 and TRBJ2-2; D perhaps matches TRBD2 (5 bases). The CDR3 extends over 14 amino acids. Germline loops: CDR1 SEHNR, CDR2 FQNEAQ (reference sequence). With 3 bases removed from V and 7 bases from J, the gap between germline ends came to 12 bases. The CDR3 loop is CASSFTGYGGELFF. Here the CDR3 DNA reads TGTGCCAGCAGCTTTACGGGGTACGGCGGGGAGCTGTTTTTT.

The V call is TRBV6-2 or TRBV6-3, the J call TRBJ1-1; possibly TRBD1 for D (6 bases). Trimming pared 6 bases from V and 6 bases from J, leaving 11 bases between. CDR1 is MNHEY, CDR2 SVGEGT, per germline. This CDR3 has 12 amino acids. This CDR3 reads CASSSGGPEAFF. CDR3 in DNA: TGTGCCAGCAGCAGCGGGGGCCCTGAAGCTTTCTTT.

This chain links TRBV5-1 with TRBJ2-5, with 10 bases lining up with TRBD2. The germline CDR1 and CDR2 sequences are SGHRS and YFSETQ. This CDR3 comprises 15 residues. Trimming cost V 1 base and J 3 bases; bases outside gene matches: 3. The CDR3 DNA is TGCGCCAGCAGCTTGTTGCTAGCGGGGGAAGAGACCCAGTACTTC. This sequence encodes CASSLLLAGEETQYF.

CDR3 loop: CASSATGQGNYGYTF. The CDR3 DNA is TGTGCCAGCAGCGCCACGGGACAGGGAAACTATGGCTACACCTTC. The rearrangement links TRBV5-4 to TRBJ1-2, with 9 bases fitting TRBD1. Germline CDR1 SGHNT, CDR2 YYREEE (reference sequence). V shed 4 bases and J 2 bases; nucleotides not matched to a gene: 6. The CDR3 runs 15 residues.

The V gene is TRBV5-1, the J gene TRBJ2-2; 10 bases align to TRBD2. V gave up 3 bases and J gave up 2 bases; unmatched junction bases: 10. The CDR3 has 18 amino acids. Germline CDR1 and CDR2: SGHRS and YFSETQ. CDR3 DNA: TGCGCCAGCAGCTCCCCTATCGGACTAGCGGACAACACCGGGGAGCTGTTTTTT. It yields the protein CASSSPIGLADNTGELFF.

This rearrangement joins TRBV10-3 to TRBJ1-6; TRBD1 agrees at 8 bases. CDR3 length: 13 amino acids. Germline values: CDR1 ENHRY, CDR2 SYGVKD. The V and J ends lost 7 bases and 7 bases, in that order; junction bases with no gene match: 3. The CDR3 is CAITGQGNSPLHF. The CDR3 DNA reads TGTGCCATCACTGGACAGGGAAATTCACCCCTCCACTTT.

This chain uses TRBV4-3 with TRBJ2-7; the match to TRBD1 covers 10 bases. CDR1 and CDR2 (germline): LGHNA, YSLEER. CDR3 size: 15 residues. Trimming at V came to 1 base and at J to 2 bases, leaving 2 bases not matched to a gene. The CDR3, as DNA: TGCGCCAGCAGCCAAGTAGGACAGGGGGCCTACGAGCAGTACTTC. The encoded protein is CASSQVGQGAYEQYF.

The J gene is TRBJ1-2, the V gene TRBV3-1 (or the pseudogene TRBV3-2), with D possibly matching TRBD1 (5 bases). Trimming cost V 1 base and J 4 bases, with 13 bases left between them. Germline V lookup: CDR1 LGHDT, CDR2 YNNKEL (reference sequence). This CDR3 spans 15 amino acids. This chain's CDR3 is CASSQAVKDSYGYTF. The CDR3 coding sequence is TGTGCCAGCAGCCAAGCGGTGAAAGACAGCTATGGCTACACCTTC.

The rearrangement joins TRBV15 to TRBJ1-6; 7 bases map to TRBD1. V gave up 1 base and J gave up 9 bases; unmatched junction bases: 3. Germline lookup yields CDR1 LNHNV and CDR2 YYDKDF (reference sequence). CDR3 length: 14 amino acids. The CDR3 DNA follows: TGTGCCACCAGCAGAGGAGACAGGGCTTCACCCCTCCACTTT. Translating it yields CATSRGDRASPLHF.